These T cell receptor beta chains were read from a single sample in a study of cytomegalovirus exposure and HLA in healthy donors. Sequencing was performed with immunoSEQ multiplex PCR; in TCRdb, only in-frame clones are kept and a portion is missing. The table shows some 130,000 clones, with about 80% occurring only once. The material sequenced was PBMCs. The origin of the receptors is a middle-aged woman in good health and CMV-seronegative. The CDR3 runs from the conserved cysteine through the conserved F or W. Each record gives: D gene, clone size, J gene, V gene, CDR3 DNA, CDR3 protein. D genes are given only for firm matches. Only part of the rows carry a size: once, few, many, or a class if the clone is expanded.

NA,NA,TRBJ2-7,TRBV7-9,TGTGCCAGCAGCTCGAGCTCCTACGAGCAGTACTTC,CASSSSSYEQYF
NA,NA,TRBJ2-4,TRBV5-5,TGTGCCAGCAGCGATCGTTGGACAGTTCGGGACATTCAGTACTTC,CASSDRWTVRDIQYF
TRBD1,NA,TRBJ1-5,TRBV19,TGTGCCAGTAGTATGGGGACAGTGGGGGGCAATCAGCCCCAGCATTTT,CASSMGTVGGNQPQHF
TRBD2,NA,TRBJ2-2,TRBV9,TGTGCCAGCAGCACAAGCGGGAGGGTCACCGGGGAGCTGTTTTTT,CASSTSGRVTGELFF
NA,NA,TRBJ1-6,TRBV19,TGTGCCAGTAGTATCGGGGGGGGGACCCGGAACGATTCACCCCTCCACTTT,CASSIGGGTRNDSPLHF
NA,NA,TRBJ2-3,TRBV5-1,TGCGCCAGCAGCTCCATGCCGGACAGCCGCACAGATACGCAGTATTTT,CASSSMPDSRTDTQYF
NA,NA,TRBJ2-1,TRBV6-5,TGTGCCATCCGGGCACAGGGTAGCAATGAGCAGTTCTTC,CAIRAQGSNEQFF
TRBD2,NA,TRBJ2-5,TRBV7-2,TGTGCCAGCAGCTTAGCGCAAATCGGCGGGGGGGCCCAAGAGACCCAGTACTTC,CASSLAQIGGGAQETQYF
NA,NA,TRBJ2-7,TRBV6-1,TGTGCCAGCATGGCGGCTAGCACCTACGAGCAGTACTTC,CASMAASTYEQYF
TRBD1,NA,TRBJ1-4,TRBV5-1,TGCGCCAGCAGCCGTTCAGGGGGATCTGAAAAACTGTTTTTT,CASSRSGGSEKLFF
NA,once,TRBJ2-3,TRBV29-1,TGCAGCGTTGAAGAGTGGGGCAGGGAAAGCACAGATACGCAGTATTTT,CSVEEWGRESTDTQYF
NA,few,TRBJ1-2,TRBV6-5,TGTGCCAGCAGCGAAAGTAGCTATGGCTACACCTTC,CASSESSYGYTF
TRBD1,NA,TRBJ1-1,TRBV27,TGTGCCAGCAGTCGGGGACAGCTGAACACTGAAGCTTTCTTT,CASSRGQLNTEAFF
NA,NA,TRBJ2-2,TRBV5-1,TGCGCCAGCAGCCCCTCCGGGACACCCAACACCGGGGAGCTGTTTTTT,CASSPSGTPNTGELFF
NA,few,TRBJ1-2,TRBV6-5,TGTGCCAGCAGTTACTCGGTAGGGGATGGCTACACCTTC,CASSYSVGDGYTF
NA,few,TRBJ2-2,TRBV4-3,TGCGCCAGCAGCCAAGAATCTCGGCGGAGGAACACCGGGGAGCTGTTTTTT,CASSQESRRRNTGELFF
NA,once,TRBJ1-1,TRBV18,TGTGCCAGCTCACCACAGAACCTAAACACTGAAGCTTTCTTT,CASSPQNLNTEAFF
NA,NA,TRBJ2-3,TRBV7-2,TGTGCCAGCAGCTTTCATTCAGGACAGCCAGGGGATACGCAGTATTTT,CASSFHSGQPGDTQYF
TRBD1,NA,TRBJ2-4,TRBV4-3,TGCGCCAGCAGCCAAGACAGGACAGGGTCGGGCATTCAGTACTTC,CASSQDRTGSGIQYF
TRBD1,NA,TRBJ1-6,TRBV29-1,TGCAGCGTTTCGGACAGGGAGGGTTCACCCCTCCACTTT,CSVSDREGSPLHF
TRBD1,NA,TRBJ2-1,TRBV7-2,TGTGCCAGCAGCCCGGACAGGGGGCCGTACAATGAGCAGTTCTTC,CASSPDRGPYNEQFF
NA,NA,TRBJ2-2,TRBV7-7,TGTGCTAGCAGCTTAGTAGCCCTAGATCACGCGAACACCGGGGAGCTGTTTTTT,CASSLVALDHANTGELFF
TRBD2,NA,TRBJ2-1,TRBV12-5,TGTGCTAGTGGTTTGGTAAACTCCCATTTAGCGGGAGGGCCATTTCTAAACAATGAGCAGTTCTTC,CASGLVNSHLAGGPFLNNEQFF
TRBD2,NA,TRBJ2-1,TRBV5-4,TGTGCCGGTTCCCGGGGGGGTAACAATGAGCAGTTCTTC,CAGSRGGNNEQFF
NA,NA,TRBJ2-1,TRBV27,TGTGCCAGCAGTTTAGATCGCGCCGGCTACAATGAGCAGTTCTTC,CASSLDRAGYNEQFF
NA,few,TRBJ1-5,TRBV6-1,TGTGCCAGCAGGGCCGGGACACAACTTCAGCCCCAGCATTTT,CASRAGTQLQPQHF
TRBD1,NA,TRBJ2-3,TRBV19,TGTGCCAGTAGTAGGGGGGCCGGACAGGGGGCGGGCGGTAATACGCAGTATTTT,CASSRGAGQGAGGNTQYF
NA,NA,TRBJ1-1,TRBV19,TGTGCCAGTAGTATCGCGGGGGGAGGCACTGAAGCTTTCTTT,CASSIAGGGTEAFF
TRBD1,NA,TRBJ2-2,TRBV9,TGTGCCAGCAGCGTAGATGGGACAGGGAACACCGGGGAGCTGTTTTTT,CASSVDGTGNTGELFF
NA,NA,TRBJ1-5,TRBV7-2,TGTGCCAGCAGCTCCGGGAGGGGAAGCAATCAGCCCCAGCATTTT,CASSSGRGSNQPQHF
NA,NA,TRBJ2-2,TRBV2,TGTGCCAGCACCCGCGGGGCAGCCAACACCGGGGAGCTGTTTTTT,CASTRGAANTGELFF
NA,NA,TRBJ2-4,TRBV9,TGTGCCAGCAGCGTTGGGGGAGCGGGAGCCAAAAACATTCAGTACTTC,CASSVGGAGAKNIQYF
TRBD1,NA,TRBJ2-3,TRBV2,TGTGCCAGCAGTGGACAGGGAATGGGGACAGATACGCAGTATTTT,CASSGQGMGTDTQYF
NA,NA,TRBJ1-5,TRBV21-1,TGTGCCAGCAGCCCTACCCGACAGGAAAGAAAAAGAACGAGCAATCAGCCCCAGCATTTT,CASSPTRQERKRTSNQPQHF
TRBD1,NA,TRBJ2-7,TRBV10-3,TGTGCCATCAGTCCTTTGAGACAGGGGTCCTACGAGCAGTACTTC,CAISPLRQGSYEQYF
NA,few,TRBJ2-2,TRBV2,TGTGCCAGCAGTGAATCCCTGCAGGTCGGGGAGCTGTTTTTT,CASSESLQVGELFF
NA,NA,TRBJ2-7,TRBV28,TGTGCCAGCAGTTGGGGGGTCAGCGAGCAGTACTTC,CASSWGVSEQYF
NA,NA,TRBJ2-2,TRBV14,TGTGCCAGCAGCCTTTTACTGTCTCCAACCGGGGAGCTGTTTTTT,CASSLLLSPTGELFF
NA,NA,TRBJ2-3,TRBV4-1,TGCGCCAGCAGCCAAGTTAGTAGCAGTACTAGGTATTTT,CASSQVSSSTRYF
NA,few,TRBJ1-6,TRBV7-9,TGTGCCAGCACCCTGGAACTACCAAATTCACCCCTCCACTTT,CASTLELPNSPLHF
NA,NA,TRBJ1-1,TRBV5-4,TGTGCCAGCAGCTTGGTCGGGACTGCCACTGAAGCTTTCTTT,CASSLVGTATEAFF
NA,NA,TRBJ2-2,TRBV6-1,TGTGCCAGCAGTGCGGGCTGGGGCATCGCGAACACCGGGGAGCTGTTTTTT,CASSAGWGIANTGELFF
NA,NA,TRBJ2-7,TRBV5-1,TGCGCCAGCAGCTTGGGGGACATGGGGGGGGAGCAGTACTTC,CASSLGDMGGEQYF
NA,NA,TRBJ1-1,TRBV13,TGTGCCAGCAGCGGAACCCGAGGCACTGAAGCTTTCTTT,CASSGTRGTEAFF
TRBD1,few,TRBJ2-7,TRBV4-1,TGCGCCAGCAGCCAAGTTGGGAACAGGGGGCTTTCCTACGAGCAGTACTTC,CASSQVGNRGLSYEQYF
TRBD1,few,TRBJ1-6,TRBV9,TGTGCCAGCAGCCCGGGACAGGGGTTTTCACCCCTCCACTTT,CASSPGQGFSPLHF
TRBD2,NA,TRBJ2-3,TRBV5-1,TGCGCCAGCAGCTTGGGAGTAGCGGGAGTACGGACAGATACGCAGTATTTT,CASSLGVAGVRTDTQYF
NA,few,TRBJ1-1,TRBV7-2,TGTGCCAGCAGCTTAGTCACAGTGGGGCTGGGGGAAGCTTTCTTT,CASSLVTVGLGEAFF
TRBD1,NA,TRBJ2-2,TRBV7-9,TGTGCCAGCAGCTTAGCGGGACAGGACCCGAACACCGGGGAGCTGTTTTTT,CASSLAGQDPNTGELFF
TRBD2,NA,TRBJ2-1,TRBV27,TGTGCCAGCAGTCCGAGACTAGCGTTAGACTACAATGAGCAGTTCTTC,CASSPRLALDYNEQFF
NA,NA,TRBJ1-2,TRBV9,TGTGCCAGCAGCGTAGGGCAGGGTCGTGGCTACACCTTC,CASSVGQGRGYTF
TRBD1,NA,TRBJ2-7,TRBV7-3,TGTGCCAGCAGCCGGACAGGGGGCAACGACGAGCAGTACTTC,CASSRTGGNDEQYF
NA,NA,TRBJ1-2,TRBV27,TGTACCAGCAGTTTACCGACAGGTCGGGGCTACACCTTC,CTSSLPTGRGYTF
NA,NA,TRBJ2-1,TRBV4-3,TGCGCCAGCAGCCAAGATCTAGTAGGTTTAAATGAGCAGTTCTTC,CASSQDLVGLNEQFF
TRBD1,NA,TRBJ1-6,TRBV27,TGTGCCAGTTCCGACAGGGCGGGATCACCCCTCCACTTT,CASSDRAGSPLHF
NA,NA,TRBJ1-1,TRBV11-2,TGTGCCAGCAGCTTAGGGCGGGGGGCCCACACTGAAGCTTTCTTT,CASSLGRGAHTEAFF
NA,NA,TRBJ1-2,TRBV18,TGTGCCAGCTCACCAAGCCTCGGGAGCTATGGCTACACCTTC,CASSPSLGSYGYTF
TRBD1,NA,TRBJ2-2,TRBV7-9,TGTGCCAGCAGCTTAGGGACAGGGGACACCGGGGAGCTGTTTTTT,CASSLGTGDTGELFF
NA,once,TRBJ2-2,TRBV2,TGTGCCAGCAGTGCCAGACAGAACACCGGGGAGCTGTTTTTT,CASSARQNTGELFF